This T cell receptor (beta chain) was recovered during a study of T cells in Graves' hyperthyroidism and ophthalmopathy. Study as a whole: At initial diagnosis, before any treatment had begun, peripheral blood was obtained.

Researchers amplified the TCR beta CDR3 regions from RNA transcripts. The TCR CDR3 was amplified in a first-round RT-PCR using the HTBI primer set. From the multiplex PCR reads, TCRdb called clonotypes with MiXCR, one entry per CDR3 protein. The sample comprises about 360,000 distinct CDR3 sequences, roughly 13% of which are singletons, and about 20% rests with the top ten. General study findings and limits: Before onset, by a median of about seven months, the model predicted ophthalmopathy.

The germline V gene has CDR1 SEHNR and CDR2 FQNEAQ (reference sequence). The CDR3 totals 16 residues. V was pared by 1 base and J by 0 bases, with 10 bases between. This clonotype was picked up many times. Its antigen is as yet unknown. The source material was blood. The receptor was derived from a man aged 30-40 years with Graves' hyperthyroidism that later progressed to Graves' ophthalmopathy. The chain carries TRBV7-9 and TRBJ2-1, with D perhaps matching TRBD1 (5 bases). CDR3 residues: CASSLEQVSSYNEQFF. In DNA, the CDR3 is TGTGCCAGCAGCTTAGAACAGGTTAGCTCCTACAATGAGCAGTTCTTC.